This passage covers 15 T cell receptor beta chains from one sample sequenced in a study of OX40 agonist ivuxolimab in advanced cancers. Sequenced by immunoSEQ multiplex PCR; TCRdb stores in-frame clones only, minus some. The data show 50,000 to 60,000 clones, with roughly 80% seen just once and over 1% held by the top ten. The starting material was CD4+ or CD8+ T cells sorted from blood, obtained in a trial of the OX40 agonist ivuxolimab. The receptor source for this set is an adult with an advanced solid tumor such as melanoma, head and neck, liver or kidney cancer.

The chain joins TRBV14 to TRBJ2-1; D unresolved. V lost 2 bases, J lost 5 bases, and 7 bases lay in between. CDR3 length: 13 residues. Germline V gene sequence: CDR1 SGHDN, CDR2 FVKESK. CDR3 in DNA: TGTGCCAGCAGCCAACGGATCGACAATGAGCAGTTCTTC. Protein: CASSQRIDNEQFF.

This chain links TRBV7-9 with TRBJ2-3; D call uncertain. Trimming took off 0 bases at V and 2 bases at J, with 3 bases between the two ends. CDR3 length: 13 amino acids. Per germline, CDR1 SEHNR and CDR2 FQNEAQ (reference sequence). CDR3 sequence (DNA): TGTGCCAGCAGCTTAGCTCTCACAGATACGCAGTATTTT. Translation gives CASSLALTDTQYF.

The chain is built from TRBV20-1 and TRBJ1-4, with unresolved D. Germline V CDR1 and CDR2: DFQATT, SNEGSKA (reference sequence). The CDR3 totals 11 residues. The V and J ends lost 6 bases and 4 bases respectively, with 6 bases between them. In DNA form, the CDR3 reads TGCAGTGCCCCAGATAATGAAAAACTGTTTTTT. Its protein product is CSAPDNEKLFF.

On this clone: A read error is possible here, since a much larger clone lies one base away. This chain connects TRBV10-2 to TRBJ1-4; D not certain. V lost 3 bases, J lost 8 bases, and 10 bases lay in between. CDR1 and CDR2 from the germline V gene are WSHSY and SAAADI. This CDR3 is built from 13 residues. CDR3 nucleotides: TGCGCCAGCAGTGAAGTAATAGGGGAAAAACTGTTTTTT. Protein product: CASSEVIGEKLFF.

The chain has TRBV10-3 and TRBJ2-1; D unclear. The CDR3 extends over 13 amino acids. V was trimmed by 3 bases and J by 5 bases, leaving 8 bases between them. The germline V gene has CDR1 ENHRY and CDR2 SYGVKD. CDR3 DNA: TGTGCCATCAGTGATTGGCAGGACAATGAGCAGTTCTTC. This codes for CAISDWQDNEQFF.

The chain links TRBV4-1 to TRBJ2-7, with 7 bases lining up with TRBD2. Germline V gene lookup returns CDR1 MGHRA and CDR2 YSYEKL. The CDR3 is 21 amino acids. Trimming cost V 0 bases and J 3 bases; bases outside gene matches: 23. CDR3 nucleotides: TGCGCCAGCAGCCAAGATTTAAGGGTTTCTATTTACGGGGGGACCTACTACGAGCAGTACTTC. It codes for CASSQDLRVSIYGGTYYEQYF.

The chain recombines TRBV7-8 with TRBJ1-4; 7 bases fit TRBD1. The CDR3 consists of 16 residues. Trimming took 1 base from V and 4 from J; bases not matched to a gene: 6. The germline V gene has CDR1 SGHVS and CDR2 FQNEAQ. CDR3 loop: CASSLGDRVDNEKLFF. CDR3 nucleotide sequence: TGTGCCAGCAGCTTAGGCGACAGGGTGGATAATGAAAAACTGTTTTTT.

V and J are TRBV28 and TRBJ1-5; tentative D call: TRBD1 (5 bases). Trimming stripped 7 bases from V and 5 bases from J, with 18 bases between. CDR1 MDHEN and CDR2 SYDVKM come from the germline V gene. The CDR3 has 15 amino acids. The DNA of the CDR3 is TGTGCCAGCACCAAACTTGGGGGTCTTGATCAGCCCCAGCATTTT. Its translation is CASTKLGGLDQPQHF.

This chain links TRBV10-1 with TRBJ2-2; the D gene is possibly TRBD2 (6 bases). The CDR3 sequence is 17 residues long. Trimming pared 0 bases from V and 0 bases from J, leaving 11 bases between. Germline CDR1 is WNHNN and CDR2 is SYGVQD (reference sequence). CDR3 in amino acids: CASSESGGPPNTGELFF. The CDR3, as DNA: TGCGCCAGCAGTGAGTCGGGGGGTCCTCCGAACACCGGGGAGCTGTTTTTT.

The count of this clone is one. The genes are TRBV7-9 and TRBJ2-4, with 12 bases that match TRBD2. The V gene's germline CDR1 is SEHNR and CDR2 FQNEAQ (reference sequence). The V segment lost 1 base and the J segment 5 bases; nucleotides outside the gene matches: 6. The CDR3 totals 17 residues. This chain's CDR3 is CASSLVSSGRVQNIQYF. The CDR3 region has the DNA TGTGCCAGCAGCTTAGTATCTAGCGGGAGGGTACAAAACATTCAGTACTTC.

The rearrangement links TRBV7-3 to TRBJ1-6; TRBD1 agrees at 7 bases. The V gene's germline CDR1 is SGHTA and CDR2 FQGTGA. CDR3 size: 15 residues. The V and J ends lost 5 bases and 8 bases, in that order; junction bases with no gene match: 9. CDR3 protein: CASSPGTVADSPLHF. In DNA form, the CDR3 reads TGTGCCAGCAGCCCAGGGACAGTTGCTGATTCACCCCTCCACTTT.

This sequence joins TRBV7-3 and TRBJ2-1; 7 positions match TRBD1. This CDR3 is built from 14 residues. V lost 5 bases, J lost 4 bases, and 5 bases stayed unmatched. CDR1 and CDR2 from the germline V gene are SGHTA and FQGTGA. The CDR3 spells CASSQGQEYNEQFF. Written as DNA, the CDR3 is TGTGCCAGCAGCCAAGGACAGGAGTACAATGAGCAGTTCTTC.

CDR3 in amino acids: CASSYSSTGAGNTIYF. In DNA, the CDR3 is TGTGCCAGCAGTTACTCCTCCACGGGGGCTGGAAACACCATATATTTT. The chain is built from TRBV6-5 and TRBJ1-3; maybe TRBD1 (5 bases). V gave up 0 bases and J gave up 2 bases, with 11 bases separating them. The CDR3 has 16 amino acids. The V gene's germline CDR1 is MNHEY and CDR2 SVGAGI.

The chain joins TRBV11-3 to TRBJ2-5; D is possibly TRBD1 (6 bases). Trimming pared 2 bases from V and 2 bases from J, leaving 12 bases between. The V gene's germline CDR1 is SGHNT and CDR2 YENEEA. This CDR3 is 15 amino acids long. The CDR3 DNA sequence: TGTGCCAGCAGCTTAATTCAGGGGCCTCAAGAGACCCAGTACTTC. It is translated as CASSLIQGPQETQYF.

There are a few counts of this clone. The chain employs TRBV5-6 and TRBJ2-2; D call uncertain. V dropped 0 bases and J dropped 4 bases, with 13 bases sitting between them. The CDR3 is made up of 16 amino acids. The germline V gene has CDR1 SGHDT and CDR2 YYEEEE. This chain's CDR3 is CASSLAGSWGTGELFF. The CDR3 nucleotides read TGTGCCAGCAGCTTGGCAGGCTCATGGGGCACCGGGGAGCTGTTTTTT.